This passage covers 9 T cell receptor beta chains from one sample sequenced in a study of blood T cell repertoires in COVID-19 (dated by TCRdb to the early 2020s). The library was built by means of the immunoSEQ multiplex PCR assay. This is the immuneACCESS table as TCRdb keeps it, with only in-frame sequences that have V and J called. A part of the clones is gone; compared with another copy, unresolved V genes explain less than half, and the rest is unexplained. Across this sample there are about 67,000 clones, with 87% seen only once. Together, the top ten hold roughly 5.6% of the sample. Sequences were obtained from peripheral blood. The receptors shown here come from a man aged 45-60 years with active COVID-19.

The chain combines TRBV5-4 with TRBJ1-1, with D hard to call. The CDR3 loop spans 12 amino acids. Germline-derived CDR1 and CDR2 are SGHNT and YYREEE (reference sequence). With 2 bases removed from V and 3 bases from J, the gap between germline ends came to 5 bases. The CDR3 loop is CASSLTDTEAFF. The CDR3 region has the DNA TGTGCCAGCAGCTTAACAGACACTGAAGCTTTCTTT.

V and J are TRBV11-2 and TRBJ1-6; a possible D gene is TRBD1 (5 bases). This CDR3 is built from 14 residues. The germline V gene has CDR1 SGHAT and CDR2 FQNNGV. The V and J ends lost 1 base and 10 bases respectively, with 11 bases between them. The DNA of the CDR3 is TGTGCCAGCAGCTTAGGGGGACTTGGGTCACCCCTCCACTTT. This translates into CASSLGGLGSPLHF. Filled out from reference TRBV11-2 and TRBJ1-6, the complete variable domain reads EAGVAQSPRYKIIEKRQSVAFWCNPISGHATLYWYQQILGQGPKLLIQFQNNGVVDDSQLPKDRFSAERLKGVDSTLKIQPAKLEDSAVYLCASSLGGLGSPLHFGNGTRLTVT.

This clone was observed a few times. The chain combines TRBV5-4 with TRBJ2-3, with 10 nucleotides matching TRBD2. CDR3 length equals 16 residues. Unmatched junction bases numbered 7, after V lost 3 bases and J lost 3 bases. Germline CDR1 SGHNT, CDR2 YYREEE (reference sequence). CDR3 DNA sequence: TGTGCCAGCAGCTCTAGCGGGGGAAGACTTACAGATACGCAGTATTTT. Translating gives CASSSSGGRLTDTQYF.

This clone was picked up one time. This chain connects TRBV30 to TRBJ1-1; a possible D gene is TRBD1 (6 bases). The CDR3 length is 14 residues. V dropped 4 bases and J dropped 4 bases, with 16 bases sitting between them. The germline CDR1 and CDR2 sequences are GTSNPN and SVGIG (reference sequence). The CDR3 is CAWTEGVFGTEAFF. The CDR3 DNA sequence: TGTGCCTGGACCGAGGGGGTCTTTGGCACTGAAGCTTTCTTT. Filled out from reference TRBV30 and TRBJ1-1, the complete variable domain reads SQTIHQWPATLVQPVGSPLSLECTVEGTSNPNLYWYRQAAGRGLQLLFYSVGIGQISSEVPQNLSASRPQDRQFILSSKKLLLSDSGFYLCAWTEGVFGTEAFFGQGTRLTVV.

The rearrangement uses TRBV6-5 and TRBJ2-5; no firm D call. This CDR3 spans 12 amino acids. Germline CDR1 MNHEY, CDR2 SVGAGI. Trimming left V 6 bases short and J 4 bases short, with 9 bases between. CDR3 sequence reads: CASRNSLETQYF. As DNA, the CDR3 is TGTGCCAGCAGAAATAGCCTAGAGACCCAGTACTTC.

J is TRBJ2-1 and V is TRBV28; 9 bases fit TRBD2. The length of the CDR3 is 18 residues. Germline CDR1 and CDR2: MDHEN and SYDVKM. The junction had 8 bases not matched to a gene; V was cut back by 2 bases and J by 0 bases. Here the CDR3 DNA reads TGTGCCAGCAGTTTAAGGGGAAGCGGGAGGCCCTCCTACAATGAGCAGTTCTTC. It specifies CASSLRGSGRPSYNEQFF.

The CDR3 sequence: CASSLGSSTDTQYF. CDR3 DNA sequence: TGTGCCAGCAGCCTTGGCAGTAGCACAGATACGCAGTATTTT. This rearrangement joins TRBV3-1 (or the pseudogene TRBV3-2) to TRBJ2-3, with unresolved D. CDR3 size: 14 residues. V lost 4 bases, J lost 0 bases, and 8 bases lay in between. Germline CDR1 reads LGHDT; CDR2 reads YNNKEL (reference sequence).

The rearrangement uses TRBV19 and TRBJ1-5, with TRBD1 as a possible D gene (5 bases). CDR3 length: 14 residues. V lost 6 bases and J lost 6, with 15 bases in between. CDR1 is LNHDA and CDR2 is SQIVND in the germline V gene (reference sequence). CDR3 loop: CASRPQGFSQPQHF. The DNA of the CDR3 is TGTGCCAGTAGGCCCCAGGGTTTTAGTCAGCCCCAGCATTTT.

V gene TRBV9 combines with J gene TRBJ2-1, with TRBD1 matching over 9 bases. Germline CDR1 reads SGDLS; CDR2 reads YYNGEE. The CDR3 totals 15 residues. V was clipped by 0 bases and J by 12 bases; unmatched bases: 10. The CDR3 spells CASSVAGTGNEAQFF. The CDR3 DNA is TGTGCCAGCAGCGTAGCTGGGACAGGGAACGAGGCGCAGTTCTTC.